This TCR beta chain was sequenced for a study of technical replicates of blood from a few donors. Produced via immunoSEQ multiplex PCR; TCRdb's table is partial and in-frame only. The sample yields about 73,000 clones, approximately 90% seen once. Per germline, CDR1 SGHTA and CDR2 FQGNSA. V was clipped by 2 bases and J by 7 bases, with 18 bases between them. The length of the CDR3 is 15 residues. This clone occurred once. This clonotype was sampled from a human donor in good health. Some clones in this sample may be carry-over from other donors' samples. This chain connects TRBV7-2 to TRBJ2-7, with a weak D call TRBD2 (5 bases). Sequencing was carried out using PBMCs. CDR3 in amino acids: CASSLTRVPTREQYF. In nucleotides, the CDR3 is TGTGCCAGCAGCTTAACGAGGGTGCCTACGAGAGAGCAGTACTTC.